Listed below are T cell receptor beta chains from one sample, sequenced in a study of cytomegalovirus exposure and HLA in healthy donors. The assay was immunoSEQ multiplex PCR, and TCRdb's table has in-frame clones only and misses some. Of 150,000 to 200,000 clones listed, approximately 89% are singletons. Sequencing input: PBMCs. These receptors came from a man between 18 and 29 years old in good health and CMV-seropositive. Both conserved end residues are part of each CDR3. Fields, in order: D gene, clone size, J gene, CDR3 length, V gene, CDR3 protein, CDR3 DNA. D genes are given only for firm matches. Only some rows state a clone size, as once, few, many or a class for expanded clones.

TRBD2 | - | TRBJ2-1 | 15 | TRBV7-8 | CASSLMGLAGDEQFF | TGTGCCAGCAGCTTAATGGGACTAGCGGGAGATGAGCAGTTCTTC
- | - | TRBJ2-7 | 13 | TRBV5-1 | CASSLVAAYEQYF | TGCGCCAGCAGCTTGGTCGCGGCCTACGAGCAGTACTTC
- | - | TRBJ2-3 | 15 | TRBV28 | CASSWGLPGGDTQYF | TGTGCCAGCAGTTGGGGCCTCCCAGGGGGGGATACGCAGTATTTT
- | - | TRBJ2-2 | 15 | TRBV5-1 | CASSLNSANTGELFF | TGCGCCAGCAGCCTTAACAGTGCGAACACCGGGGAGCTGTTTTTT
TRBD2 | - | TRBJ2-2 | 16 | TRBV7-9 | CASSQLGASGTGELFF | TGTGCCAGCAGCCAACTTGGGGCTAGCGGGACCGGGGAGCTGTTTTTT
- | - | TRBJ2-5 | 13 | TRBV30 | CAWSSGLQETQYF | TGTGCCTGGAGCTCCGGACTTCAAGAGACCCAGTACTTC
TRBD1 | - | TRBJ2-7 | 12 | TRBV30 | CAWGTGTYEQYF | TGTGCCTGGGGGACAGGGACCTACGAGCAGTACTTC
- | once | TRBJ2-7 | 15 | TRBV28 | CASSSPQGSSYEQYF | TGTGCCAGCAGTTCCCCCCAGGGTAGCTCCTACGAGCAGTACTTC
- | - | TRBJ2-2 | 14 | TRBV6-6 | CASSPVRDTGELFF | TGTGCCAGCAGTCCGGTCCGGGACACCGGGGAGCTGTTTTTT
- | - | TRBJ2-1 | 13 | TRBV6-4 | CASSASIGHEQFF | TGTGCCAGCAGTGCCTCGATTGGCCATGAGCAGTTCTTC
TRBD2 | - | TRBJ2-7 | 16 | TRBV18 | CASSPPNLAGGYEQYF | TGTGCCAGCTCACCACCCAATCTTGCGGGAGGCTACGAGCAGTACTTC
- | once | TRBJ2-3 | 15 | TRBV6-5 | CASSYSYTSTDTQYF | TGTGCCAGCAGTTACTCTTACACGAGCACAGATACGCAGTATTTT
- | - | TRBJ1-2 | 15 | TRBV7-2 | CASSLDSGGPLGYTF | TGTGCCAGCAGCTTAGATTCGGGAGGTCCTTTGGGCTACACCTTC
TRBD2 | - | TRBJ2-3 | 14 | TRBV7-3 | CASSPGLASDTQYF | TGTGCCAGCAGCCCAGGACTAGCGTCAGATACGCAGTATTTT
- | - | TRBJ1-2 | 18 | TRBV4-1 | CASSQGVRGKVTYFGYTF | TGCGCCAGCAGCCAAGGAGTTCGGGGGAAGGTTACGTATTTTGGCTACACCTTC
TRBD2 | - | TRBJ2-1 | 16 | TRBV7-6 | CASSSPGGRAWSEQFF | TGTGCCAGCAGCTCCCCCGGCGGGAGGGCCTGGAGTGAGCAGTTCTTC
- | - | TRBJ1-2 | 10 | TRBV29-1 | CSVEGEGYTF | TGCAGCGTTGAAGGGGAGGGCTACACCTTC
- | - | TRBJ1-1 | 14 | TRBV2 | CASSLARSNTEAFF | TGTGCCAGCAGTTTGGCCAGGTCGAACACTGAAGCTTTCTTT
TRBD1 | - | TRBJ1-1 | 15 | TRBV28 | CASNRGGTGSTEAFF | TGTGCCAGCAACAGGGGGGGCACAGGGAGCACTGAAGCTTTCTTT
- | - | TRBJ2-3 | 14 | TRBV18 | CASSPPHEVDTQYF | TGTGCCAGCTCACCACCTCATGAGGTAGATACGCAGTATTTT
- | - | TRBJ2-7 | 13 | TRBV29-1 | CSVVTRSSYEQYF | TGCAGCGTTGTGACTAGGAGCTCCTACGAGCAGTACTTC
- | - | TRBJ2-1 | 13 | TRBV28 | CASMSSGKDEQFF | TGTGCCAGCATGTCTTCAGGGAAGGACGAGCAGTTCTTC
TRBD2 | - | TRBJ2-1 | 14 | TRBV2 | CASVREATYNEQFF | TGTGCCAGCGTACGGGAGGCAACCTACAATGAGCAGTTCTTC
TRBD2 | - | TRBJ2-1 | 13 | TRBV5-4 | CASCEAGDDEQFF | TGTGCCAGTTGTGAAGCGGGAGATGATGAGCAGTTCTTC
TRBD1 | - | TRBJ1-5 | 14 | TRBV6-1 | CASNTGEEAQPQHF | TGTGCCAGCAATACAGGGGAGGAGGCTCAGCCCCAGCATTTT
- | - | TRBJ2-7 | 14 | TRBV6-1 | CASDDTDRIYEQYF | TGTGCCAGCGACGACACAGATCGTATCTACGAGCAGTACTTC
- | - | TRBJ1-4 | 16 | TRBV19 | CASSPIGVGQSEKLFF | TGTGCCAGTAGTCCTATCGGGGTCGGTCAGTCTGAAAAACTGTTTTTT
- | once | TRBJ2-5 | 13 | TRBV11-3 | CASSRGFRETQYF | TGTGCCAGCAGCCGGGGATTTCGAGAGACCCAGTACTTC
TRBD2 | - | TRBJ2-1 | 14 | TRBV13 | CASKAGGRRNEQFF | TGTGCCAGCAAAGCGGGAGGGCGGCGGAATGAGCAGTTCTTC
- | - | TRBJ2-3 | 14 | TRBV13 | CASSLTQGADTQYF | TGTGCCAGCAGCTTAACACAGGGCGCAGATACGCAGTATTTT
- | - | TRBJ2-6 | 17 | TRBV1 | CTSSQDLLASGANVLTF | TGCACCAGCAGCCAAGATCTCTTGGCCTCTGGGGCCAACGTCCTGACTTTC
TRBD1 | few | TRBJ1-2 | 16 | TRBV27 | CASSRGWDRGHYGYTF | TGTGCCAGCAGTCGAGGATGGGACAGGGGTCACTATGGCTACACCTTC
- | - | TRBJ2-2 | 16 | TRBV5-4 | CASSSGGTASPGELFF | TGTGCCAGCAGCTCGGGCGGGACGGCGAGCCCCGGGGAGCTGTTTTTT
TRBD2 | - | TRBJ2-2 | 15 | TRBV4-1 | CASSQGAGEARELFF | TGCGCCAGCAGCCAAGGGGCGGGGGAAGCGAGGGAGCTGTTTTTT
- | - | TRBJ2-7 | 11 | TRBV29-1 | CSVGYGYEQYF | TGCAGCGTTGGGTACGGCTACGAGCAGTACTTC
TRBD2 | once | TRBJ2-7 | 16 | TRBV5-1 | CASSLSSSGVYYEQYF | TGCGCCAGCAGCTTGTCGTCTAGCGGGGTTTATTACGAGCAGTACTTC
- | - | TRBJ2-3 | 14 | TRBV5-1 | CASSLSGSTDTQYF | TGCGCCAGCAGCTTGAGCGGTAGCACAGATACGCAGTATTTT
- | - | TRBJ2-7 | 13 | TRBV6-5 | CASSYGAGGEQYF | TGTGCCAGCAGTTACGGAGCAGGAGGCGAGCAGTACTTC
TRBD2 | - | TRBJ2-1 | 20 | TRBV7-7 | CASSLGLWTSGKVSYNEQFF | TGTGCTAGCAGCCTTGGTTTGTGGACTAGCGGGAAAGTGTCCTACAATGAGCAGTTCTTC
- | - | TRBJ2-1 | 14 | TRBV19 | CASSPVGGLNEQFF | TGTGCCAGTAGTCCAGTCGGGGGACTCAATGAGCAGTTCTTC
- | - | TRBJ2-6 | 14 | TRBV9 | CASSDMSGANVLTF | TGTGCCAGCAGCGACATGTCTGGGGCCAACGTCCTGACTTTC
TRBD2 | - | TRBJ2-1 | 15 | TRBV6-1 | CASSEGLAGVDEQFF | TGTGCCAGCAGTGAAGGACTAGCGGGAGTCGATGAGCAGTTCTTC
TRBD1 | - | TRBJ2-7 | 16 | TRBV28 | CASSSTGTGVPYEQYF | TGTGCCAGCAGTTCAACCGGGACAGGGGTCCCCTACGAGCAGTACTTC
- | - | TRBJ2-1 | 16 | TRBV5-1 | CASSLLAGRSYNEQFF | TGCGCCAGCAGCTTACTAGCAGGGAGGTCCTACAATGAGCAGTTCTTC
- | - | TRBJ2-1 | 13 | TRBV19 | CASSLGADNEQFF | TGTGCCAGTAGCCTTGGAGCGGACAATGAGCAGTTCTTC
TRBD2 | - | TRBJ2-3 | 13 | TRBV2 | CASTASGRDTQYF | TGTGCCAGCACGGCTAGCGGGAGGGATACGCAGTATTTT
- | - | TRBJ1-5 | 16 | TRBV6-1 | CASSEVARLSNQPQHF | TGTGCCAGCAGTGAAGTCGCCAGACTTAGCAATCAGCCCCAGCATTTT
TRBD2 | - | TRBJ2-7 | 15 | TRBV6-6 | CASSPGLAGSYEQYF | TGTGCCAGCAGCCCGGGACTAGCGGGTTCCTACGAGCAGTACTTC
- | - | TRBJ2-3 | 18 | TRBV12-1 | CAGRRIGTSPPSTDTQYF | TGTGCCGGTAGGAGAATCGGGACTAGCCCACCTAGCACAGATACGCAGTATTTT
- | - | TRBJ1-2 | 12 | TRBV6-5 | CASSSGAYGYTF | TGTGCCAGCAGTTCAGGTGCCTATGGCTACACCTTC
- | few | TRBJ2-3 | 13 | TRBV7-6 | CASSLLLEHTQYF | TGTGCCAGCAGCTTACTACTAGAACATACGCAGTATTTT
TRBD1 | - | TRBJ1-4 | 16 | TRBV2 | CASIITPGQGGEKLFF | TGTGCCAGCATTATAACCCCTGGACAGGGTGGAGAAAAACTGTTTTTT
TRBD1 | - | TRBJ2-2 | 16 | TRBV5-6 | CASSLAGGRNTGELFF | TGTGCCAGCAGCTTGGCAGGGGGCCGGAACACCGGGGAGCTGTTTTTT